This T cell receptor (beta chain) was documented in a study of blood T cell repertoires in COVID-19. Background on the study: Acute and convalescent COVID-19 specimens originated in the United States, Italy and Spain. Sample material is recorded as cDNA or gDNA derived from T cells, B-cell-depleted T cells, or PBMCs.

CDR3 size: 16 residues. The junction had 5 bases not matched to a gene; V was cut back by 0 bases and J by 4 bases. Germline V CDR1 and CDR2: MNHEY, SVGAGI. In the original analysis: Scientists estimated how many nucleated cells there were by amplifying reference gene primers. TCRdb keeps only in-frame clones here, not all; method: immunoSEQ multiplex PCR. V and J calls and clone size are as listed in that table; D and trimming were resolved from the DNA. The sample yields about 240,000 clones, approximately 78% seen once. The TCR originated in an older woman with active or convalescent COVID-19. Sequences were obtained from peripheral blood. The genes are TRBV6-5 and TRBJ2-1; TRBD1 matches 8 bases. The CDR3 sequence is CASSYSGTGAYNEQFF. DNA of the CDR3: TGTGCCAGCAGTTACTCCGGGACAGGAGCTTACAATGAGCAGTTCTTC.